This is a list of T cell receptor beta chains from one sample in a study of T cells in Graves' hyperthyroidism and ophthalmopathy. TCRdb passed the multiplex PCR reads through MiXCR, listing each CDR3 protein once. The table records a few hundred thousand distinct CDR3 sequences, over 15% of them present only once. The specimen was blood. Source of these receptors: a woman aged 50 to 60 with Graves' hyperthyroidism. CDR3s include the opening cysteine and the closing phenylalanine or tryptophan. A D gene is named only where the DNA matches it firmly. Size tells how often a clone was seen (once, few, many) or the class of an expanded clone, and some rows leave it out.

len: 15
j_gene: TRBJ2-2
abundance: many
v_gene: TRBV5-1
d_gene: -
CDR3nt: TGCGCCAGCAGCCGGGGGACAGCGAACACCGGGGAGCTGTTTTTT
CDR3aa: CASSRGTANTGELFF

len: 14
j_gene: TRBJ1-3
abundance: few
v_gene: TRBV18
d_gene: -
CDR3nt: TGTGCCAGCTTACCAGCAGAAGTTAGTACCACCATATATTTT
CDR3aa: CASLPAEVSTTIYF

len: 15
j_gene: TRBJ2-7
abundance: few
v_gene: TRBV27
d_gene: TRBD2
CDR3nt: TGTGCCAGCAGTTTATCCGGACTAGCAAGGTACGAGCAGTACTTC
CDR3aa: CASSLSGLARYEQYF

len: 15
j_gene: TRBJ1-1
abundance: many
v_gene: TRBV28
d_gene: TRBD1
CDR3nt: TGTGCCAGCAGCCAACCGGGACAGGGGAACACTGAAGCTTTCTTT
CDR3aa: CASSQPGQGNTEAFF

len: 16
j_gene: TRBJ2-3
abundance: many
v_gene: TRBV20-1
d_gene: -
CDR3nt: TGCAGTGCAAACCGAAGAACATCAACTAGCACAGATACGCAGTATTTT
CDR3aa: CSANRRTSTSTDTQYF

len: 15
j_gene: TRBJ2-1
abundance: -
v_gene: TRBV5-5
d_gene: TRBD2
CDR3nt: TGTGCCAGCAGCAGGGGTCTAGCGGGTGAGAATGAGCAGTTCTTC
CDR3aa: CASSRGLAGENEQFF

len: 16
j_gene: TRBJ2-5
abundance: many
v_gene: TRBV6-5
d_gene: -
CDR3nt: TGTGCCAGCAGTTACTCGAGTAGACGCAGGTCAGAGACCCAGTACTTC
CDR3aa: CASSYSSRRRSETQYF

len: 12
j_gene: TRBJ2-2
abundance: few
v_gene: TRBV2
d_gene: -
CDR3nt: TGTGCCAGTTCAGGGGCGGCCGGGGAGCTGTTTTTT
CDR3aa: CASSGAAGELFF

len: 14
j_gene: TRBJ2-2
abundance: few
v_gene: TRBV10-3
d_gene: -
CDR3nt: TGTGCCATCAAAGGGGACACCCACACCGGGGAGCTGTTTTTT
CDR3aa: CAIKGDTHTGELFF

len: 14
j_gene: TRBJ2-3
abundance: few
v_gene: TRBV20-1
d_gene: -
CDR3nt: TGCAGTGCTAGAGGCCAGGGTTTTTTAGATACGCAGTATTTT
CDR3aa: CSARGQGFLDTQYF

len: 12
j_gene: TRBJ1-1
abundance: -
v_gene: TRBV29-1
d_gene: -
CDR3nt: TGCGGCGTTGGGGGGGTGGGTTCCGAAGCTTTCTTT
CDR3aa: CGVGGVGSEAFF

len: 13
j_gene: TRBJ1-1
abundance: many
v_gene: TRBV18
d_gene: -
CDR3nt: TGTGCCAGCTCACCACAGGGTTTGGCTGAAGCTTTCTTT
CDR3aa: CASSPQGLAEAFF

len: 15
j_gene: TRBJ1-6
abundance: -
v_gene: TRBV12-3/TRBV12-4
d_gene: -
CDR3nt: TGTGCCAGCAGTTCCCCCCCGGGGACTAATTCACCCCTCCACTTT
CDR3aa: CASSSPPGTNSPLHF

len: 13
j_gene: TRBJ2-5
abundance: few
v_gene: TRBV10-3
d_gene: -
CDR3nt: TGTGCCATCAGTGAAGGCGTGGAGAAGACCCAGTACTTC
CDR3aa: CAISEGVEKTQYF

len: 17
j_gene: TRBJ1-5
abundance: many
v_gene: TRBV2
d_gene: TRBD1
CDR3nt: TGTGCCAGCAGTGGCGTATACAACAGGGGGCTGGATCAGCCCCAGCATTTT
CDR3aa: CASSGVYNRGLDQPQHF

len: 12
j_gene: TRBJ2-5
abundance: many
v_gene: TRBV20-1
d_gene: TRBD1
CDR3nt: TGCAGTACCGACAGGGGTATCGAGACCCAGTACTTC
CDR3aa: CSTDRGIETQYF

len: 15
j_gene: TRBJ2-3
abundance: -
v_gene: TRBV6-1
d_gene: -
CDR3nt: TGTGCCAGCAGTGAACAGGCGACGCTCACAGATACGCAGTATTTT
CDR3aa: CASSEQATLTDTQYF

len: 13
j_gene: TRBJ1-1
abundance: -
v_gene: TRBV29-1
d_gene: TRBD1
CDR3nt: TGCAGCGTTTCCCTGGACAGGGACACTGAAGCTTTCTTT
CDR3aa: CSVSLDRDTEAFF

len: 12
j_gene: TRBJ2-2
abundance: few
v_gene: TRBV20-1
d_gene: TRBD1
CDR3nt: TGCAGTGCTGGCCGGACAGGCGGGGAGCTGTTTTTT
CDR3aa: CSAGRTGGELFF

len: 17
j_gene: TRBJ2-5
abundance: few
v_gene: TRBV27
d_gene: TRBD2
CDR3nt: TGTGCCAGCAGTTTATCCCGGACTAGCGGGAGGGCGGAGGCCCAGTACTTC
CDR3aa: CASSLSRTSGRAEAQYF

len: 14
j_gene: TRBJ2-3
abundance: few
v_gene: TRBV20-1
d_gene: -
CDR3nt: TGCAGTGCTAGAGATGGCGGGGGCACAGATACGCAGTATTTT
CDR3aa: CSARDGGGTDTQYF

len: 16
j_gene: TRBJ2-1
abundance: few
v_gene: TRBV12-3/TRBV12-4
d_gene: TRBD2
CDR3nt: TGTGCCAGCAGTTTATTGCTAGCGGGGGGTGACAATGAGCAGTTCTTC
CDR3aa: CASSLLLAGGDNEQFF

len: 14
j_gene: TRBJ1-2
abundance: few
v_gene: TRBV11-2
d_gene: -
CDR3nt: TGTGCCAGCAGCTCATGGCGGGATTCTTATGGCTACACCTTC
CDR3aa: CASSSWRDSYGYTF

len: 15
j_gene: TRBJ1-5
abundance: many
v_gene: TRBV6-1
d_gene: -
CDR3nt: TGTGCCAGCAGTGAAGGCCGGGGGAGCAATCAGCCCCAGCATTTT
CDR3aa: CASSEGRGSNQPQHF

len: 16
j_gene: TRBJ1-4
abundance: few
v_gene: TRBV19
d_gene: TRBD1
CDR3nt: TGTGCCAGTAGTCTGGGACAGGGGGCGACTTTTGGGAAACTGTTTTTT
CDR3aa: CASSLGQGATFGKLFF

len: 10
j_gene: TRBJ1-4
abundance: -
v_gene: TRBV29-1
d_gene: -
CDR3nt: TGCAGCGTTGAGGATGAAAAACTGTTTTTT
CDR3aa: CSVEDEKLFF

len: 15
j_gene: TRBJ2-1
abundance: few
v_gene: TRBV7-3
d_gene: -
CDR3nt: TGTGCCAGCAGCTTAACGCCGGGAGCTGTCAATGAGCAGTTCTTC
CDR3aa: CASSLTPGAVNEQFF

len: 15
j_gene: TRBJ2-1
abundance: -
v_gene: TRBV7-9
d_gene: -
CDR3nt: TGTACCAGCAGCTTATTTGGGACGCTTGGAGATGAGCAGTTCTTC
CDR3aa: CTSSLFGTLGDEQFF

len: 13
j_gene: TRBJ2-5
abundance: few
v_gene: TRBV5-1
d_gene: -
CDR3nt: TGCGCCAGCAGCCCGAAGGGGGTCGAGACCCAGTACTTC
CDR3aa: CASSPKGVETQYF

len: 15
j_gene: TRBJ1-6
abundance: -
v_gene: TRBV27
d_gene: TRBD1
CDR3nt: TGTGCCAGCAGTTGGTCGGACAGGTGGAATTCACCCCTCCACTTT
CDR3aa: CASSWSDRWNSPLHF

len: 14
j_gene: TRBJ1-1
abundance: -
v_gene: TRBV29-1
d_gene: -
CDR3nt: TGCAGCGTTGTAGGGGGTGGTAAGGGCACTGAAGCTTTCTTT
CDR3aa: CSVVGGGKGTEAFF